The sequence of this TCR beta chain was determined in a study of Tregs in tolerant kidney transplant recipients. Findings and limits, study-wide: No direct test of biological reproducibility was done here. Expanding Tregs on activated donor B cells appeared to best identify donor-specific TCRbeta clones.

A few counts support this clone. Its cognate antigen is unknown. The germline V and J ends were trimmed by 5 bases and 5 bases, with 13 bases remaining between them. Germline assignment: CDR1 SEHNR and CDR2 FQNEAQ (reference sequence). The CDR3 is made up of 14 amino acids. TCRdb's table, derived via immunoSEQ multiplex PCR, lists solely in-frame clones and lacks some. The sample includes some 68,000 clones, roughly 84% of them seen just once. This sequence was found in a human donor in good health. The chain combines TRBV7-9 with TRBJ1-5; D possibly corresponds to TRBD1 (5 bases). The sequenced sample consisted of CD4+ T cells from blood. Written as DNA, the CDR3 is TGTGCCAGCAGCCCGTTGCAGGGCGATCAGCCCCAGCATTTT. Protein: CASSPLQGDQPQHF.